The next 15 T cell receptor beta chains were all read from a single sample in a study of CD8 T cells in ankylosing spondylitis. One entry per CDR3 protein results from TCRdb running MiXCR on the 5' RACE reads. The table records more than 600,000 distinct CDR3 sequences, roughly 19% of them present only once. What these receptors recognize is not known. Study observations and caveats: Typical of ankylosing spondylitis blood, it appeared, was a TCR beta motif of several highly homologous variants.

Sequenced material: blood, either unsorted or a sorted T cell fraction (not recorded which). These TCRs come from a male donor with ankylosing spondylitis.

V is TRBV7-7 and J is TRBJ2-5, with 10 bases that match TRBD2. CDR1 SSHAT and CDR2 FNYEAQ come from the germline V gene (reference sequence). Trimming removed 5 bases from V and 5 bases from J; junction bases left unmatched: 8. This CDR3 is 15 amino acids long. Here the CDR3 reads CASSTGTSDRETQYF. The DNA for the CDR3 is TGTGCCAGCAGCACCGGGACTAGCGACCGGGAGACCCAGTACTTC.

The sample holds many counts of this clonotype. V gene TRBV29-1 combines with J gene TRBJ2-6, with D unresolved. Trimming cost V 6 bases and J 0 bases, with 3 bases left between them. From germline, CDR1 is SQVTM and CDR2 ANQGSEA. The CDR3 has 12 residues. The CDR3 sequence: CSVSSGANVLTF. CDR3 sequence (DNA): TGCAGCGTGTCCTCTGGGGCCAACGTCCTGACTTTC.

The rearrangement uses TRBV12-3 or TRBV12-4 and TRBJ1-2; no clear D. Trimming stripped 5 bases from V and 7 bases from J, with 14 bases between. There are 13 residues in the CDR3. CDR3 amino acids: CASSPTAEGGYTF. CDR3 in DNA: TGTGCCAGCAGTCCTACAGCTGAGGGTGGCTACACCTTC.

With regard to this clonotype: A single base separates this from a much larger clone, so it may be a read error. The V call is TRBV7-3, the J call TRBJ2-2, with unresolved D. Germline values: CDR1 SGHTA, CDR2 FQGTGA. The CDR3 extends over 13 amino acids. CDR3 DNA: TGTGCCTGCAGCCCCTATAGCACCGGGGAGCTGTTTTTT. Translating it yields CACSPYSTGELFF.

This clonotype came up many times. This chain links TRBV6-1 with TRBJ2-7, with D perhaps TRBD1 (5 bases). The CDR3 consists of 15 residues. Trimming removed 4 bases at V and 1 base at J, with 14 bases between. Germline V gene data show CDR1 as MNHNS and CDR2 as SASEGT. CDR3 region: CASSGTRARSYEQYF. The CDR3 DNA sequence: TGTGCCAGCAGTGGGACAAGGGCGAGGTCCTACGAGCAGTACTTC.

The gene calls are TRBV12-3 or TRBV12-4 and TRBJ2-1, with D perhaps assigned TRBD1 or TRBD2 (5 bases each). The CDR3 totals 13 residues. Between the trimmed V and J ends, which lost 7 bases and 7 bases, there was a span of 14 bases. CDR3 loop: CASIRGWGNEQFF. CDR3 nucleotide sequence: TGTGCCAGCATACGGGGCTGGGGAAATGAGCAGTTCTTC.

V is TRBV20-1 and J is TRBJ2-7; D might be TRBD1 or TRBD2, each matching 6 bases. CDR3 size: 13 residues. Germline assignment: CDR1 DFQATT and CDR2 SNEGSKA (reference sequence). V lost 3 bases and J 2 bases, leaving 11 bases between the germline ends. The CDR3 DNA is TGCAGTGCTAGCGGGGGCAATGCCTACGAGCAGTACTTC. Its translation: CSASGGNAYEQYF.

This clonotype was seen more than once but under ten times. The V and J genes are TRBV15 and TRBJ2-5; 7 bases align to TRBD1. The V and J ends lost 8 bases and 1 base, in that order; junction bases with no gene match: 4. Germline assignment: CDR1 LNHNV and CDR2 YYDKDF (reference sequence). The CDR3 length is 13 residues. CDR3 nucleotide sequence: TGTGCCACCGCCCGGGACAGCCAAGAGACCCAGTACTTC. This translates into CATARDSQETQYF.

The chain recombines TRBV7-9 with TRBJ1-3; possibly TRBD1 for D (5 bases). CDR3 length: 15 amino acids. Germline V lookup: CDR1 SEHNR, CDR2 FQNEAQ (reference sequence). Trimming shortened V by 5 bases and J by 0 bases, and 11 bases separated the two germline ends. This CDR3 is CASSPKGNSGNTIYF. The DNA for the CDR3 is TGTGCCAGCAGCCCGAAGGGGAACTCTGGAAACACCATATATTTT.

The chain combines TRBV12-5 with TRBJ2-1, with D hard to call. The CDR3 spans 12 residues. Germline CDR1 reads LGHNT; CDR2 reads FRNRAP. V lost 1 base and J 3 bases, leaving 1 base between the germline ends. Here the CDR3 DNA reads TGTGCTAGTGGTTTGGGCTACAATGAGCAGTTCTTC. Translation: CASGLGYNEQFF. The full variable domain, completed using reference TRBV12-5 and TRBJ2-1, is DARVTQTPRHKVTEMGQEVTMRCQPILGHNTVFWYRQTMMQGLELLAYFRNRAPLDDSGMPKDRFSAEMPDATLATLKIQPSEPRDSAVYFCASGLGYNEQFFGPGTRLTVL.

This clonotype was detected many times. The chain uses TRBV9 and TRBJ2-7, with 12 bases that match TRBD2. Germline V CDR1 and CDR2: SGDLS, YYNGEE. Trimming cost V 0 bases and J 2 bases; bases outside gene matches: 3. The CDR3 has 16 amino acids. For the CDR3, the DNA is TGTGCCAGCAGCGTAGGAGCTAGCGGGGGGGCCTACGAGCAGTACTTC. As protein: CASSVGASGGAYEQYF.

This clonotype was seen a handful of times. The rearrangement uses TRBV13 and TRBJ1-1; D remains ambiguous. V was shortened by 3 bases and J by 1 base, with 9 bases between the two germline ends. The germline V gene has CDR1 PRHDT and CDR2 FYEKMQ (reference sequence). The CDR3 spans 14 residues. In nucleotides, the CDR3 is TGTGCCAGCAGCTTGGCCGGAGAGAACACTGAAGCTTTCTTT. It translates to CASSLAGENTEAFF.

This clonotype was counted ten times or more. V usage is TRBV2 and J usage is TRBJ2-1, with D maybe TRBD1 (6 bases). The germline CDR1 and CDR2 sequences are SNHLY and FYNNEI. CDR3 length equals 13 residues. The V end lost 11 bases, the J end lost 4 bases, and 15 bases lay between the germline ends. The CDR3 spells CASTQGQYNEQFF. As DNA, the CDR3 is TGTGCCTCCACCCAGGGGCAGTACAATGAGCAGTTCTTC.

The chain carries TRBV27 and TRBJ2-1; 13 bases agree with TRBD2. Germline lookup yields CDR1 MNHEY and CDR2 SMNVEV (reference sequence). J gave up 4 bases and V 4 bases, and 4 bases lay outside the gene matches. The CDR3 totals 16 residues. The DNA of the CDR3 is TGTGCCAGCAGTTCAACTAGCGGGGGGGTGTACAATGAGCAGTTCTTC. Protein product: CASSSTSGGVYNEQFF.

This clonotype was recorded a few times. The chain carries TRBV2 and TRBJ1-5; no clear D gene. The CDR3 is 13 residues long. Looked up from germline, CDR1 is SNHLY and CDR2 is FYNNEI. V was shortened by 5 bases and J by 5 bases, with 10 bases between the two germline ends. CDR3 nucleotide sequence: TGTGCCAGCAGTTACGGGCCCTATCAGCCCCAGCATTTT. Amino acids: CASSYGPYQPQHF. The complete variable domain, with remaining parts taken from reference TRBV2 and TRBJ1-5, reads EPEVTQTPSHQVTQMGQEVILRCVPISNHLYFYWYRQILGQKVEFLVSFYNNEISEKSEIFDDQFSVERPDGSNFTLKIRSTKLEDSAMYFCASSYGPYQPQHFGDGTRLSIL.